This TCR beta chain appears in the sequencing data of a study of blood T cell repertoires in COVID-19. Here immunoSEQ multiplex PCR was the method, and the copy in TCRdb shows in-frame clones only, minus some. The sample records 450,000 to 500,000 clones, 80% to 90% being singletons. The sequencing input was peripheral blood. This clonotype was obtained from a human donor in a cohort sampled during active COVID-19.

The CDR3 spells CASSSGLAGNTGELFF. In nucleotides, the CDR3 is TGTGCCAGTAGTAGCGGACTAGCGGGGAACACCGGGGAGCTGTTTTTT. This chain connects TRBV19 to TRBJ2-2; the match to TRBD2 covers 11 bases. Germline CDR1 LNHDA, CDR2 SQIVND (reference sequence). The CDR3 length is 16 residues. After removal of 4 bases from V and 1 base from J, the junction contained 2 bases not matched to a gene.